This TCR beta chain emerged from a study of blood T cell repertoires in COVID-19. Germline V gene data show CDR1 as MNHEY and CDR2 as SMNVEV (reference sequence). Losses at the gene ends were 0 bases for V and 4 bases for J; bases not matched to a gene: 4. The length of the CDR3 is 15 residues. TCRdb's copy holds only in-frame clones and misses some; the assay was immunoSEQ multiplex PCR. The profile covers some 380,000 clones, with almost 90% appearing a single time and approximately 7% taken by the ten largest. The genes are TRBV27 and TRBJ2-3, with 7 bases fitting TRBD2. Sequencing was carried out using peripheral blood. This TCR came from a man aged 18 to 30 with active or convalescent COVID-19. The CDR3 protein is CASSLSAGRADTQYF. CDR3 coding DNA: TGTGCCAGCAGTTTATCCGCAGGGAGGGCAGATACGCAGTATTTT.